The 15 T cell receptor beta chains presented below share a single source sample, sequenced in a study of control samples from healthy donors and cancer patients (dated by TCRdb to the early 2020s). Library prep was done by the immunoSEQ multiplex PCR assay. Held by TCRdb, this immuneACCESS table contains in-frame sequences only and omits some clones. Under half of the omission traces to an unresolved V gene where checked; the cause of the rest is unknown. A total of 95,000 to 120,000 clones appear in this sample, approximately 84% of them only once. Around 6.4% of the sample is taken by the ten largest. Sequenced material: blood. The receptors were sampled from a man between 18 and 29 years old in good health.

CDR3 DNA sequence: TGTGCCAGCAGCTTAGGACTAGCGGGGGCGTCCACAGATACGCAGTATTTT. Translation: CASSLGLAGASTDTQYF. The chain is built from TRBV7-6 and TRBJ2-3; 12 nucleotides match TRBD2. Trimming took 1 base from V and 2 from J; bases not matched to a gene: 4. The CDR3 is made up of 17 amino acids. Germline V gene sequence: CDR1 SGHVS, CDR2 FNYEAQ. Using reference TRBV7-6 and TRBJ2-3 for the parts outside the CDR3, the full variable domain is GAGVSQSPRYKVTKRGQDVALRCDPISGHVSLYWYRQALGQGPEFLTYFNYEAQQDKSGLPNDRFSAERPEGSISTLTIQRTEQRDSAMYRCASSLGLAGASTDTQYFGPGTRLTVL.

The genes are TRBV4-2 and TRBJ2-3; D ambiguous. Trimming shortened V by 5 bases and J by 1 base, and 10 bases separated the two germline ends. The germline V gene has CDR1 LGHNA and CDR2 YNFKEQ. The CDR3 runs 14 residues. The DNA of the CDR3 is TGTGCCAGCAGCGTAGGGCAGGGCACAGATACGCAGTATTTT. Protein: CASSVGQGTDTQYF.

This clone came up once. The chain recombines TRBV11-2 with TRBJ2-3; TRBD2 agrees at 10 bases. Germline V lookup: CDR1 SGHAT, CDR2 FQNNGV. V shed 3 bases, J shed 9 bases, and the junction held 21 bases outside the gene matches. The CDR3 extends over 19 amino acids. The CDR3 protein is CASSFERGGPAEGHRTQYF. Here the CDR3 DNA reads TGTGCCAGCAGCTTTGAGCGGGGGGGTCCCGCCGAGGGGCACAGGACGCAGTATTTT.

The chain couples TRBV29-1 to TRBJ2-7, with no clear D. Trimming stripped 4 bases from V and 0 bases from J, with 10 bases between. Germline V gives CDR1 SQVTM, CDR2 ANQGSEA. CDR3 length: 13 residues. CDR3 residues: CSVAWGSSYEQYF. The DNA of the CDR3 is TGCAGCGTTGCGTGGGGAAGCTCCTACGAGCAGTACTTC.

The chain has TRBV25-1 and TRBJ1-2; 8 positions agree with TRBD1. The CDR3 consists of 13 residues. With 10 bases clipped from V and 4 bases from J, the junction kept 8 bases outside the gene matches. Germline lookup yields CDR1 MGHDK and CDR2 SYGVNS. CDR3 residues: CATSTGVGYGYTF. CDR3 sequence (DNA): TGTGCCACCTCGACAGGGGTCGGCTATGGCTACACCTTC.

This rearrangement joins TRBV7-2 to TRBJ1-2, with 7 bases that match TRBD1. The J segment lost 7 bases and the V segment lost 5 bases, leaving 13 bases of the junction unmatched. CDR1 is SGHTA and CDR2 is FQGNSA in the germline V gene. The CDR3 length is 15 residues. The CDR3 nucleotides read TGTGCCAGCAGCGGAGGAGGGGACAGAACTCTTGGCTACACCTTC. It codes for CASSGGGDRTLGYTF.

The chain couples TRBV7-9 to TRBJ2-3, with TRBD2 as a possible D gene (7 bases). V was shortened by 5 bases and J by 6 bases, with 21 bases between the two germline ends. The CDR3 consists of 16 residues. Germline CDR1 is SEHNR and CDR2 is FQNEAQ (reference sequence). The CDR3, as DNA: TGTGCCAGCAGCGTCGACCGGGGGCGGGGGAAGGATACGCAGTATTTT. Protein product: CASSVDRGRGKDTQYF.

This chain connects TRBV7-2 to TRBJ1-2; D gene ambiguous. Trimming cost V 2 bases and J 8 bases, with 15 bases left between them. Germline CDR1 SGHTA, CDR2 FQGNSA. The CDR3 length is 14 residues. This chain's CDR3 is CASSLNSVSGGYTF. CDR3 DNA: TGTGCCAGCAGCTTAAACTCCGTCAGCGGCGGCTACACCTTC.

This clone came up once. V and J are TRBV9 and TRBJ1-1; D might be TRBD1 (5 bases). The V gene lost 3 bases and the J gene lost 2 bases, with 14 bases spanning the gap. The CDR3 loop spans 15 amino acids. The germline V gene encodes CDR1 SGDLS and CDR2 YYNGEE. CDR3 sequence: CASSARGTVNTEAFF. DNA for the CDR3: TGTGCCAGCAGCGCGCGAGGGACGGTTAACACTGAAGCTTTCTTT.

The chain employs TRBV7-9 and TRBJ2-7, with D possibly called TRBD1 or TRBD2 (6 bases each). The CDR3 runs 14 residues. Germline values: CDR1 SEHNR, CDR2 FQNEAQ (reference sequence). Trimming removed 3 bases at V and 3 bases at J, with 12 bases between. The CDR3 DNA is TGTGCCAGCAGCTTGGACGGGGGCCGCTACGAGCAGTACGTC. It specifies CASSLDGGRYEQYV.

V is TRBV5-5 and J is TRBJ1-5; TRBD1 agrees at 10 bases. Unmatched junction bases numbered 12, after V lost 4 bases and J lost 5 bases. This CDR3 region has 17 residues. The germline gives CDR1 SGHKS, CDR2 YYEKEE (reference sequence). CDR3 sequence reads: CASSRGRQGAPDQPQHF. The CDR3 DNA reads TGTGCCAGCAGCCGTGGGAGACAGGGGGCTCCGGATCAGCCCCAGCATTTT.

The chain carries TRBV3-1 (or the pseudogene TRBV3-2) and TRBJ1-4, with D perhaps matching TRBD1 (6 bases). CDR3 length: 15 amino acids. Trimming removed 6 bases at V and 2 bases at J, with 13 bases between. Per germline, CDR1 LGHDT and CDR2 YNNKEL (reference sequence). CDR3: CASRGGAATNEKLFF. The CDR3 DNA is TGTGCCAGCAGGGGGGGGGCGGCGACTAATGAAAAACTGTTTTTT.

This clone was recorded only once. The V and J genes are TRBV9 and TRBJ2-3; D is perhaps TRBD2 (6 bases). The CDR3 loop spans 14 amino acids. Looked up from germline, CDR1 is SGDLS and CDR2 is YYNGEE. V was trimmed by 2 bases and J by 6 bases, leaving 13 bases between them. CDR3 in DNA: TGTGCCAGCAGCGTCGGGGGAGGCGGGGATACGCAGTATTTT. It is translated as CASSVGGGGDTQYF.

The V call is TRBV5-1, the J call TRBJ1-2; a possible D gene is TRBD1 (5 bases). Trimming stripped 2 bases from V and 2 bases from J, with 13 bases between. From germline, CDR1 is SGHRS and CDR2 YFSETQ. The CDR3 sequence is 15 residues long. CDR3 protein: CASSFGARGNYGYTF. DNA for the CDR3: TGCGCCAGCAGCTTTGGGGCCCGGGGCAACTATGGCTACACCTTC.

J is TRBJ2-3 and V is TRBV7-9, with D perhaps matching TRBD2 (6 bases). This CDR3 has 14 amino acids. Trimming removed 5 bases at V and 1 base at J, with 10 bases between. Germline-derived CDR1 and CDR2 are SEHNR and FQNEAQ (reference sequence). The CDR3 DNA reads as TGTGCCAGCAGCCGAATAGCGGGCACAGATACGCAGTATTTT. It specifies CASSRIAGTDTQYF.